Only one count was recorded for the clone carrying this T cell receptor (beta chain). Generated by immunoSEQ multiplex PCR, the TCRdb table keeps only in-frame clones and is missing some. The sample shows roughly 190,000 clones, 90% to 95% of them seen only once. This specimen belongs to a study of control samples from healthy donors and cancer patients. The CDR3 contains 14 residues. The V and J ends lost 4 bases and 5 bases respectively, with 12 bases between them. Germline V gene sequence: CDR1 SEHNR, CDR2 FQNEAQ (reference sequence). The rearrangement uses TRBV7-9 and TRBJ1-5; D is possibly TRBD1 (6 bases). The TCR originated in a woman younger than 45 in good health. Specimen: blood. As DNA, the CDR3 is TGTGCCAGCAGCTCCTGGACAGAGGATCAGCCCCAGCATTTT. The encoded protein is CASSSWTEDQPQHF.